The 4 T cell receptor beta chains below come from one sample, sequenced in a study of blood T cell repertoires in COVID-19. Using immunoSEQ multiplex PCR, the repertoire was profiled, and TCRdb retains in-frame clones only, with some absent. The sample records about 230,000 clones, 85% to 90% being singletons. Sequenced input: PBMCs or T cells enriched from blood (not recorded which). The receptors were sampled from a man aged 18 to 29 who had recovered from COVID-19.

J is TRBJ2-1 and V is TRBV10-1, with 8 bases that match TRBD2. CDR1 and CDR2 from the germline V gene are WNHNN and SYGVQD (reference sequence). This CDR3 region has 17 residues. V lost 0 bases to trimming and J lost 6 bases; unmatched junction nucleotides: 10. The CDR3 sequence: CASSESIGIAGSNEQFF. The CDR3 coding sequence is TGCGCCAGCAGTGAGTCTATCGGGATAGCGGGAAGCAATGAGCAGTTCTTC.

The CDR3 coding sequence is TGTGCCACCAGTGAGGGACTAGCGGGGATCGTGGCTGGGGCGGAGACCCAGTACTTC. Protein product: CATSEGLAGIVAGAETQYF. The chain combines TRBV24-1 with TRBJ2-5, with 13 bases lining up with TRBD2. The ends lost 4 bases at V and 5 bases at J; junction bases unmatched: 15. CDR3 size: 19 residues. CDR1 KGHDR and CDR2 SFDVKD come from the germline V gene.

For the CDR3, the DNA is TGTGCCAGCAGCTTAGTGGTTAGAGCGGGAGGAGATACGCAGTATTTT. Protein sequence: CASSLVVRAGGDTQYF. The J gene is TRBJ2-3, the V gene TRBV11-2; 9 bases agree with TRBD2. Germline-derived CDR1 and CDR2 are SGHAT and FQNNGV. J gave up 5 bases and V 1 base, and 7 bases lay outside the gene matches. CDR3 length equals 16 residues.

This chain links TRBV20-1 with TRBJ1-1, with D possibly matching TRBD1 (5 bases). Trimming left V 3 bases short and J 4 bases short, with 12 bases between. The germline CDR1 and CDR2 sequences are DFQATT and SNEGSKA (reference sequence). The CDR3 covers 13 residues. The CDR3 DNA reads as TGCAGTGCTAGTGCGGTTCAGGGCACTGAAGCTTTCTTT. It codes for CSASAVQGTEAFF.